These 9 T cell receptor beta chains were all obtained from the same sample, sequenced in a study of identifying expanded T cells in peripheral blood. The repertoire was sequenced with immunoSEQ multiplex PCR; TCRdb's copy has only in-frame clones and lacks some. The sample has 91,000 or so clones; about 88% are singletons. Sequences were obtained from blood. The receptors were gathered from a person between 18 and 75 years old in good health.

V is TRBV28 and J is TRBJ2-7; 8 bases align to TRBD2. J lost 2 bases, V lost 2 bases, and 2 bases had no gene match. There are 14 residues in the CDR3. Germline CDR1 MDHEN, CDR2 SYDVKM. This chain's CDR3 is CASSLDGGAYEQYF. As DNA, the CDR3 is TGTGCCAGCAGTTTAGACGGGGGGGCCTACGAGCAGTACTTC.

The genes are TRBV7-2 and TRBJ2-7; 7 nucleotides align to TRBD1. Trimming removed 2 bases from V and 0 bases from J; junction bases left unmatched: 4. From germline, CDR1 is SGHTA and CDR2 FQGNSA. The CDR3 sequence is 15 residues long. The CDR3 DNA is TGTGCCAGCAGCTTATGGGGACAGCACTCCTACGAGCAGTACTTC. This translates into CASSLWGQHSYEQYF.

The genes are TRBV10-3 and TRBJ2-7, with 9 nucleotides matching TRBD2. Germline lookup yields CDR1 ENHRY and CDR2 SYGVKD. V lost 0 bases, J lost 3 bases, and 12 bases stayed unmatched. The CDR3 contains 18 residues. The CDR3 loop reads CAISESIVLAGSRYEQYF. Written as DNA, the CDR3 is TGTGCCATCAGTGAGTCGATTGTGCTAGCGGGATCGCGCTACGAGCAGTACTTC.

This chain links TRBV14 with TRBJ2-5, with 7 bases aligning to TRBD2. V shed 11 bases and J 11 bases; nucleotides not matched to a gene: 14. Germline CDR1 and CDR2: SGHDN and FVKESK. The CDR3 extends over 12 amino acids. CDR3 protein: CAQRQRAREQYF. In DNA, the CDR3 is TGTGCCCAGCGGCAAAGGGCGCGGGAGCAGTACTTC.

The CDR3 region is CASSRGQGSYNEQFF. The CDR3 DNA is TGTGCCAGCAGCCGGGGACAGGGCTCCTACAATGAGCAGTTCTTC. The gene calls are TRBV5-4 and TRBJ2-1; 9 positions agree with TRBD1. The CDR3 consists of 15 residues. Germline trimming cut 4 bases from V and 0 bases from J; bases unmatched to any gene: 2. The V gene's germline CDR1 is SGHNT and CDR2 YYREEE (reference sequence).

The CDR3: CASSYSTWSEKLFF. The CDR3 bases are TGTGCCAGCAGTTACTCGACATGGAGTGAAAAACTGTTTTTT. The V gene is TRBV6-6, the J gene TRBJ1-4; D is undetermined. The CDR3 extends over 14 amino acids. V gave up 0 bases and J gave up 7 bases, with 9 bases separating them. Germline loops: CDR1 MNHNY, CDR2 SVGAGI (reference sequence).

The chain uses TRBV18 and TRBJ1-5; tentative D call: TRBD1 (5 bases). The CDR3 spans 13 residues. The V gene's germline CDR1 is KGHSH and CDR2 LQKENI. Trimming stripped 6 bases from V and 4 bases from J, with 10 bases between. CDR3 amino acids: CASSQTENQPQHF. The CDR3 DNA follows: TGTGCCAGCTCTCAGACAGAAAATCAGCCCCAGCATTTT.

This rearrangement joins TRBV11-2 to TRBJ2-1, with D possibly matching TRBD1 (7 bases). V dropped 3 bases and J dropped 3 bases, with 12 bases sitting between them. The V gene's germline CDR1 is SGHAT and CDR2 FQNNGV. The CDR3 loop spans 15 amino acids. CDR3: CASSFPQGGYNEQFF. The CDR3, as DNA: TGTGCCAGCAGCTTTCCCCAGGGGGGCTACAATGAGCAGTTCTTC.

Here the CDR3 reads CASSLGRGRAFF. DNA of the CDR3: TGTGCCAGCAGCCTGGGTAGGGGGCGAGCTTTCTTT. This chain connects TRBV28 to TRBJ1-1; the match to TRBD1 covers 7 bases. With 6 bases clipped from V and 10 bases from J, the junction kept 8 bases outside the gene matches. This CDR3 region has 12 residues. Germline V gene lookup returns CDR1 MDHEN and CDR2 SYDVKM.